The present TCR beta chain was sequenced within a study of shared clonotypes between healthy human individuals. The authors distributed each subset's genomic DNA evenly over several immunoSEQ plates. Each replicate PCR on the sorted subsets used around 200 ng DNA (around 30,000 T cell genomes). The assay was immunoSEQ multiplex PCR, and TCRdb's table has in-frame clones only and misses some. The repertoire holds 2 million to 2.5 million clones, with 90% to 96% as singletons. V shed 2 bases, J shed 4 bases, and the junction held 6 bases outside the gene matches. CDR3 length: 14 residues. Germline assignment: CDR1 GTSNPN and CDR2 SVGIG (reference sequence).

Sequencing was carried out using naive CD4+ T cells sorted from blood. Subset: CD45RA+ positively selected. J is TRBJ1-2 and V is TRBV30; 8 bases agree with TRBD1. This clonotype was obtained from a man between 18 and 35 years old in good health. For the CDR3, the DNA is TGTGCCTGGAGTCCTGACAGGGGTGGCTATGGCTACACCTTC. It encodes CAWSPDRGGYGYTF.